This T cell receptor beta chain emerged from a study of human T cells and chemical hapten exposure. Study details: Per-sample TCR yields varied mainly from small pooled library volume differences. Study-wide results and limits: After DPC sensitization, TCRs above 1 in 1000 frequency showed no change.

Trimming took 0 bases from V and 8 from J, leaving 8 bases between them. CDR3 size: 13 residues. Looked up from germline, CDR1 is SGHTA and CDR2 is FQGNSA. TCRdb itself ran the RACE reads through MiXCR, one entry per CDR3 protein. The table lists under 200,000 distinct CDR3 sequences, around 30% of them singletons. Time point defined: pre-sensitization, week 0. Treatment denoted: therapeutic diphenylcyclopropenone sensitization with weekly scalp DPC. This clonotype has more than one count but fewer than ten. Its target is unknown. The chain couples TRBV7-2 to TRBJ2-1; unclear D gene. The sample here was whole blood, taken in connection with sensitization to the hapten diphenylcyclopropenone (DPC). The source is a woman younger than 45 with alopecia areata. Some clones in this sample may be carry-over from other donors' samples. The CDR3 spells CASSLAQVDEQFF. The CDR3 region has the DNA TGTGCCAGCAGCTTAGCCCAGGTGGATGAGCAGTTCTTC.